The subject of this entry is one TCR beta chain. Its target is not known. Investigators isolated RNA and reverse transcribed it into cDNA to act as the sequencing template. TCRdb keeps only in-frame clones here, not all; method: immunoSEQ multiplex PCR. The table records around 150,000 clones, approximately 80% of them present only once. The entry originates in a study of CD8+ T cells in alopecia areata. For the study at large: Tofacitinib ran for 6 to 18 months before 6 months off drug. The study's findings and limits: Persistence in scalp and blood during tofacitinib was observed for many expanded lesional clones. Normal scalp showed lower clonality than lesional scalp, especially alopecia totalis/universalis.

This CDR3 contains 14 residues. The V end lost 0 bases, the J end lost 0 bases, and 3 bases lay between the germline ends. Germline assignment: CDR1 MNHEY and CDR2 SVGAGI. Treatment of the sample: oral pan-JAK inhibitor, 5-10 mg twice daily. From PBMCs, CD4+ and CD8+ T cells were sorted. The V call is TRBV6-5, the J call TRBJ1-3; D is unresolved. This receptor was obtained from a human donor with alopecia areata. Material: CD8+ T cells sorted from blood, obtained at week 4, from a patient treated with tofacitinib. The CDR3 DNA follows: TGTGCCAGCAGTTACTCTAGCTCTGGAAACACCATATATTTT. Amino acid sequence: CASSYSSSGNTIYF.